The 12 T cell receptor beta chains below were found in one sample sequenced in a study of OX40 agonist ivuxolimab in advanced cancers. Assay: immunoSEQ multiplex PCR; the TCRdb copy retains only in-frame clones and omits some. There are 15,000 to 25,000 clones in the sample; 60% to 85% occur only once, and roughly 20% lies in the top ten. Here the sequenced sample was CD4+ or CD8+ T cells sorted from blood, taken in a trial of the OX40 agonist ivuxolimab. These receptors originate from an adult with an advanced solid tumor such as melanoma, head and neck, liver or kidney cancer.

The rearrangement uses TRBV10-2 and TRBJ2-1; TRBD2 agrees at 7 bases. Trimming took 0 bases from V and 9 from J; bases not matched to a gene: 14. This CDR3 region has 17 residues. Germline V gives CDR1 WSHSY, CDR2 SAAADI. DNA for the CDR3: TGCGCCAGCAGTGAGTCTGGGGCTAGCGGAGTGTCGGTTGAGCAGTTCTTC. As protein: CASSESGASGVSVEQFF.

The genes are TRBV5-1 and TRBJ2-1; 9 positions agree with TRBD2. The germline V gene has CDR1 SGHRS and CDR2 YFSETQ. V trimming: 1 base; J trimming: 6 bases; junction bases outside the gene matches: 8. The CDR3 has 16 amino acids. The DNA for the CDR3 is TGCGCCAGCAGCTTGCCGTGGGTAGCGGGAGTCAATGAGCAGTTCTTC. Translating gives CASSLPWVAGVNEQFF.

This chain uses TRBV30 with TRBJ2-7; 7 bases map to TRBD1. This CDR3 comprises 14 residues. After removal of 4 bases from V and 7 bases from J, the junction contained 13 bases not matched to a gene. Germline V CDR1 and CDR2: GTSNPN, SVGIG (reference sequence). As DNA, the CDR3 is TGTGCCTGGATGACAGGGCCCCGGGGCGGGGAGCAGTACTTC. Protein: CAWMTGPRGGEQYF.

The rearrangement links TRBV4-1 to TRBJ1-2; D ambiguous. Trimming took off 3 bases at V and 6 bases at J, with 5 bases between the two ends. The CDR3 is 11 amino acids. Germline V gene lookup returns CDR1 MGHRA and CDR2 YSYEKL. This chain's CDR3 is CASSHGNGYTF. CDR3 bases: TGCGCCAGCAGCCATGGTAATGGCTACACCTTC.

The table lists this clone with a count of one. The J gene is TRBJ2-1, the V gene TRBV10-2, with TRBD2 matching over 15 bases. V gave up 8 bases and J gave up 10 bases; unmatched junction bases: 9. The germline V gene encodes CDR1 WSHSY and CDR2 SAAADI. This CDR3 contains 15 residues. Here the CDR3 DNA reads TGCGCCAGCGGCATAGGACTAGCGGGAGGGCACGAGCAGTTCTTC. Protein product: CASGIGLAGGHEQFF.

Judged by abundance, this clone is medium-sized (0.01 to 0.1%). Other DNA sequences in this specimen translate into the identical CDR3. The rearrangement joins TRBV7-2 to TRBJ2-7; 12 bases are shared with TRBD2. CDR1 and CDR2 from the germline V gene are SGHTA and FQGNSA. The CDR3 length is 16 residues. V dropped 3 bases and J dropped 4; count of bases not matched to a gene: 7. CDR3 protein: CASSFRLAGEVYEQYF. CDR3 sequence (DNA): TGTGCCAGCAGCTTTCGACTAGCGGGAGAGGTTTACGAGCAGTACTTC.

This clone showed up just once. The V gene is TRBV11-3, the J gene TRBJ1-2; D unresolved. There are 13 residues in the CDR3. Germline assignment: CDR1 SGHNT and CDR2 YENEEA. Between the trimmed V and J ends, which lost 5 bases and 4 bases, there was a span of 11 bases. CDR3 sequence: CASSPVRFYGYTF. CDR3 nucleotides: TGTGCCAGCAGCCCAGTTAGATTCTATGGCTACACCTTC. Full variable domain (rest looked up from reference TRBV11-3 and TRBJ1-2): EAGVVQSPRYKIIEKKQPVAFWCNPISGHNTLYWYLQNLGQGPELLIRYENEEAVDDSQLPKDRFSAERLKGVDSTLKIQPAELGDSAVYLCASSPVRFYGYTFGSGTRLTVV.

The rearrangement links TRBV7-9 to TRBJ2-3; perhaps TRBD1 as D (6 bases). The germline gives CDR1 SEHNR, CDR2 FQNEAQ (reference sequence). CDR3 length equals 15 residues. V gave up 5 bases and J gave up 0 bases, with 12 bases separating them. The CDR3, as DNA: TGTGCCAGCAGCGACGGGACAAGCAGCACAGATACGCAGTATTTT. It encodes CASSDGTSSTDTQYF.

The CDR3 loop is CASSWRQGGGDTQYF. The CDR3 coding sequence is TGTGCCAGCAGCTGGCGACAGGGAGGTGGAGATACGCAGTATTTT. This chain links TRBV6-5 with TRBJ2-3; weak D call: TRBD1 (7 bases). In germline, CDR1 is MNHEY, CDR2 SVGAGI. The CDR3 is 15 residues long. V lost 6 bases to trimming and J lost 5 bases, with 18 bases between them.

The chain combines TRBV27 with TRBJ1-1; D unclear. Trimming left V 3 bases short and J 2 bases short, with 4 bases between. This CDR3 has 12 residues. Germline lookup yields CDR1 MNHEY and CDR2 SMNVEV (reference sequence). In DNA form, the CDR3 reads TGTGCCAGCAGTTTGTTAAACACTGAAGCTTTCTTT. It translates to CASSLLNTEAFF.

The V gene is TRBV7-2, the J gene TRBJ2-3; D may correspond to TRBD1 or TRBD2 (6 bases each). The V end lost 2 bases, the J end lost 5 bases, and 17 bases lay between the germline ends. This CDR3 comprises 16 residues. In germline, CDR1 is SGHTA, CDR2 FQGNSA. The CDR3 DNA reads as TGTGCCAGCAGCTTATTCGCAGGGGTGCGGGGAGATACGCAGTATTTT. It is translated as CASSLFAGVRGDTQYF. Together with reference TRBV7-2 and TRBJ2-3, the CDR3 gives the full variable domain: GAGVSQSPSNKVTEKGKDVELRCDPISGHTALYWYRQSLGQGLEFLIYFQGNSAPDKSGLPSDRFSAERTGGSVSTLTIQRTQQEDSAVYLCASSLFAGVRGDTQYFGPGTRLTVL.

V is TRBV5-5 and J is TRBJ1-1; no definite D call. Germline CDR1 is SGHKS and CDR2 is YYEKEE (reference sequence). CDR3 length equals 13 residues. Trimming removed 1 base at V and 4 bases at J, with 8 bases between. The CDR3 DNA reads TGTGCCAGCAGCTTGAGGGAGTTCACTGAAGCTTTCTTT. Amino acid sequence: CASSLREFTEAFF.